These 6 T cell receptor beta chains share one sample of origin, sequenced in a study of patients and donors after allogeneic stem cell transplantation. TCRdb re-analysed the RT-PCR reads in MiXCR, keeping a single row per CDR3 protein. The sample has more than 850,000 distinct CDR3 sequences; 18% are singletons. Sequencing was carried out using blood, either unsorted or a sorted T cell fraction (not recorded which). Every receptor here comes from a human donor who was either an allogeneic HSCT recipient or a stem cell or donor lymphocyte infusion donor (not recorded which). It is not recorded whose cells these are; they may come from a transplant donor.

The J gene is TRBJ2-1, the V gene TRBV10-3; 12 nucleotides line up with TRBD1. The CDR3 is 13 residues long. V lost 9 bases and J lost 6; bases outside the gene matches: 3. Germline V lookup: CDR1 ENHRY, CDR2 SYGVKD. The CDR3 coding sequence is TGTGCCATAGGGACAGGGGGCTCCAATGAGCAGTTCTTC. This encodes CAIGTGGSNEQFF.

Written as DNA, the CDR3 is TGTGCCAGCAGCTTAGATAGTGCAGGGGCGACTAACTATGGCTACACCTTC. Translated: CASSLDSAGATNYGYTF. The chain has TRBV7-9 and TRBJ1-2; perhaps TRBD1 as D (6 bases). Trimming shortened V by 1 base and J by 0 bases, and 15 bases separated the two germline ends. Germline V gene data show CDR1 as SEHNR and CDR2 as FQNEAQ (reference sequence). This CDR3 region has 17 residues.

This clonotype was counted only a few times. The chain employs TRBV12-3 or TRBV12-4 and TRBJ1-3; 7 nucleotides match TRBD1. V lost 6 bases, J lost 8 bases, and 7 bases stayed unmatched. The CDR3 has 13 residues. Written as DNA, the CDR3 is TGTGCCAGCAGCCGACAGGGTTGGGACACCATATATTTT. Protein product: CASSRQGWDTIYF.

The genes are TRBV12-3 or TRBV12-4 and TRBJ1-1; no definite D call. The length of the CDR3 is 14 residues. Trimming pared 2 bases from V and 4 bases from J, leaving 11 bases between. The DNA of the CDR3 is TGTGCCAGCAGTTTACGGGCGCTGGGCACTGAAGCTTTCTTT. Protein sequence: CASSLRALGTEAFF.

This clonotype was counted a few times. The chain links TRBV6-2 or TRBV6-3 to TRBJ1-1; the match to TRBD1 covers 10 bases. CDR3 length: 18 amino acids. Trimming at V came to 3 bases and at J to 0 bases, leaving 10 bases not matched to a gene. Germline CDR1 is MNHEY and CDR2 is SVGEGT. This CDR3 reads CASSYFGTGETMNTEAFF. CDR3 DNA sequence: TGTGCCAGCAGTTATTTCGGGACAGGGGAAACCATGAACACTGAAGCTTTCTTT.

This clonotype has only a few counts. The rearrangement joins TRBV12-3 or TRBV12-4 to TRBJ1-4, with D possibly TRBD1 on 5 matching bases. The ends were cut back, 2 bases at V and 8 bases at J, with 12 bases in the middle. There are 14 residues in the CDR3. In DNA, the CDR3 is TGTGCCAGCAGTTTAAGGGACGCCGGGGAAAAACTGTTTTTT. This encodes CASSLRDAGEKLFF.